The entry below describes one T cell receptor beta chain. CDR1 and CDR2 from the germline V gene are KGHSH and LQKENI. Germline trimming cut 8 bases from V and 5 bases from J; bases unmatched to any gene: 7. This CDR3 region has 13 residues. The table came from immunoSEQ multiplex PCR; TCRdb's copy has only in-frame clones and leaves some out. The data show approximately 70,000 clones, roughly 92% seen once. This entry belongs to a study of T cell changes during pregnancy in multiple sclerosis. The sequence came from a female donor in good health, enrolled as a control in a pregnancy study. Material: peripheral blood, obtained in the first trimester of pregnancy. This chain uses TRBV18 with TRBJ1-1, with 8 bases fitting TRBD1. CDR3 nucleotides: TGTGCCAGCACCGCAGACAGGGGAACTGAAGCTTTCTTT. This translates into CASTADRGTEAFF.